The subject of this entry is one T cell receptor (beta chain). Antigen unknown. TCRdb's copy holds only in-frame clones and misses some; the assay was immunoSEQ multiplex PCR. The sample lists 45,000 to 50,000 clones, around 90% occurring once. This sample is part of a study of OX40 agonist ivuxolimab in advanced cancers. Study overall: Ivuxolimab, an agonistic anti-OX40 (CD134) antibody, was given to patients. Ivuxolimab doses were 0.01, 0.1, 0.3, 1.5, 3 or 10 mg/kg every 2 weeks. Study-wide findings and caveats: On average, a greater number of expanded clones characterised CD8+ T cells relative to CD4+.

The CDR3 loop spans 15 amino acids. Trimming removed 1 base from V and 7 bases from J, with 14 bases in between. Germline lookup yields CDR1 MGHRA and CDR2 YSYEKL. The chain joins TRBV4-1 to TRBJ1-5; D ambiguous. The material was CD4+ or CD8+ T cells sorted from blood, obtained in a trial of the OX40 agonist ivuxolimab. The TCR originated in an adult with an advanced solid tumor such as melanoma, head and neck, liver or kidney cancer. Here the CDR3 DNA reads TGCGCCAGCAGCCAAGTTAAGGGTGCGGGACAGCCCCAGCATTTT. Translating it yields CASSQVKGAGQPQHF.